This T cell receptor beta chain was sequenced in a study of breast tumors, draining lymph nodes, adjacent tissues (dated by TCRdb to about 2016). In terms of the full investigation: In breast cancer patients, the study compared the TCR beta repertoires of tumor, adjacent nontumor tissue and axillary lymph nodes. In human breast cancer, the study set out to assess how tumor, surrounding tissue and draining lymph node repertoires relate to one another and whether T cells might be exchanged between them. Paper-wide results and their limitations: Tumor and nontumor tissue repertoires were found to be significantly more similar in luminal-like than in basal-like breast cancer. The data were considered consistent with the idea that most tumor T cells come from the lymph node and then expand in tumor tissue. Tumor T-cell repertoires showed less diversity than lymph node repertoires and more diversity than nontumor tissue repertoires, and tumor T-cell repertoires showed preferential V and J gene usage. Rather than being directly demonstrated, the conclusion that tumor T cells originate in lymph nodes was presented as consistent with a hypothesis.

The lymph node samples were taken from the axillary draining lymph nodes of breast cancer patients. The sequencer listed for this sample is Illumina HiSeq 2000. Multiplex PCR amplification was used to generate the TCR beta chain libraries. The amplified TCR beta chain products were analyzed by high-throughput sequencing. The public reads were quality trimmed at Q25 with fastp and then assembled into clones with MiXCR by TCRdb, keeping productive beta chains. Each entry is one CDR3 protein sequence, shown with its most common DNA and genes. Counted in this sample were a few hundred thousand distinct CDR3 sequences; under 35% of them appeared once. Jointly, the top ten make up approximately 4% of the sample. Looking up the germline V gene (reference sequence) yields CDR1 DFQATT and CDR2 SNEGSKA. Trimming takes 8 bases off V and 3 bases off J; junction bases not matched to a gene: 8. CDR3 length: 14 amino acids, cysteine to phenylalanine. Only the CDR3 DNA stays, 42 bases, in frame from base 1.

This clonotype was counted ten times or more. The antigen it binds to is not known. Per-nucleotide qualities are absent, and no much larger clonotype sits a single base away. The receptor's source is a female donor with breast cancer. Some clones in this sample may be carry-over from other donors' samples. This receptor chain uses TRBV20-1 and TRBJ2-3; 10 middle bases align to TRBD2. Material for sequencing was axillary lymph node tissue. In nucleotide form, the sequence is TGCAGTACCTCCGCTAGCGGGGGAACAGATACGCAGTATTTT. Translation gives CSTSASGGTDTQYF.